This T cell receptor beta chain was recorded in a study of vaccination effects on CD4 cells after COVID-19. Pools of viral peptides were used by the ViraFEST assay to expand antigen-specific CD4+ T cells ahead of sequencing. Around day 10 of culture, CD4+ T cells were separated out. Absence of prior SARS-CoV-2 infection characterized the vaccine recipients, who showed negative nucleocapsid antibodies. Only in-frame clones appear in the TCRdb table, and some are missing; sequencing was by immunoSEQ multiplex PCR. The sample carries 20,000 to 25,000 clones, 60% to 70% recorded once. Details on this clone: Antigen unknown.

The material was CD4+ T cells from PBMCs cultured with HCoV-NL63 spike peptides, obtained before COVID-19 vaccination. The sequence derives from a human donor who received a COVID-19 vaccine.

The CDR3, as DNA: TGTGCCAGTAGTCGCACCTCTAGCGGGGGGGCCTACGAGCAGTACTTC. Its translation is CASSRTSSGGAYEQYF. The chain recombines TRBV19 with TRBJ2-7, with 12 nucleotides matching TRBD2. V gave up 5 bases and J gave up 2 bases; unmatched junction bases: 7. This CDR3 is built from 16 residues. Germline-derived CDR1 and CDR2 are LNHDA and SQIVND (reference sequence).